Sequencing of this TCR beta chain was carried out in a study of shared clonotypes between healthy human individuals. The sample holds a few counts of this clone. The CDR3 length is 14 residues. From germline, CDR1 is GTSNPN and CDR2 SVGIG (reference sequence). V lost 4 bases and J lost 6; bases outside the gene matches: 4. The method was immunoSEQ multiplex PCR; TCRdb's version includes in-frame clones alone and lacks a portion of them. The sample lists 300,000 to 400,000 clones; roughly 87% were seen once. The rearrangement uses TRBV30 and TRBJ2-2, with TRBD2 identical over 11 bases. Sequencing was done on a sample of memory CD8+ T cells sorted from blood. Sample subset: CD45RO+ cells pooled with CCR7-negative TemRA cells. This receptor was identified in a man in his late teens or twenties in good health. The CDR3, as DNA: TGTGCCTGGATTAGCGGGGGGGCCGCCGGGGAGCTGTTTTTT. Its protein is CAWISGGAAGELFF.